These 9 T cell receptor beta chains were all obtained from the same sample, sequenced in a study of human T cells and chemical hapten exposure. TCRdb re-derived calls from the RACE reads in MiXCR, one entry per CDR3 protein. The table lists 70,000 to 80,000 distinct CDR3 sequences, approximately 35% of them singletons, with roughly 10% in the top ten. Time point given: patch test 1, 2 weeks after DPC sensitization. As for treatment: therapeutic diphenylcyclopropenone sensitization with weekly scalp DPC. The sequencing here drew on whole blood, taken in connection with sensitization to the hapten diphenylcyclopropenone (DPC). The receptor set was obtained from a man aged 40-49 years with alopecia areata. Some clones in this sample may be carry-over from other donors' samples.

V and J are TRBV4-1 and TRBJ2-3; 9 nucleotides align to TRBD2. The CDR3 is 17 residues long. V lost 0 bases, J lost 0 bases, and 4 bases stayed unmatched. CDR1 is MGHRA and CDR2 is YSYEKL in the germline V gene. The CDR3 nucleotides are TGCGCCAGCAGCCAAGATTTGAGCGGGAGGAGCACAGATACGCAGTATTTT. It yields the protein CASSQDLSGRSTDTQYF.

The chain carries TRBV5-5 and TRBJ2-3; weak D call: TRBD1 (6 bases). Per the germline V gene, CDR1 is SGHKS and CDR2 is YYEKEE (reference sequence). V shed 3 bases and J shed 2 bases, with 13 bases lying between them. CDR3 length: 15 residues. Here the CDR3 DNA reads TGTGCCAGCAGCTCCGACAGGACGCCCACAGATACGCAGTATTTT. It codes for CASSSDRTPTDTQYF.

This clonotype was detected ten times or more. The rearrangement joins TRBV7-9 to TRBJ2-3, with a possible D match to TRBD2 (5 bases). Germline CDR1 is SEHNR and CDR2 is FQNEAQ (reference sequence). V was shortened by 5 bases and J by 5 bases, with 20 bases between the two germline ends. This CDR3 spans 16 amino acids. As DNA, the CDR3 is TGTGCCAGCAGCCCACTCAGAGGGAGAGCTGGAGATACGCAGTATTTT. Translating gives CASSPLRGRAGDTQYF.

This clonotype was seen more than once but under ten times. V usage is TRBV5-6 and J usage is TRBJ2-1; D is perhaps TRBD1 (5 bases). Per the germline V gene, CDR1 is SGHDT and CDR2 is YYEEEE. Trimming removed 1 base from V and 0 bases from J, with 11 bases in between. This CDR3 region has 16 residues. The CDR3 protein is CASSLYDSRSYNEQFF. The CDR3 DNA is TGTGCCAGCAGCTTGTATGACAGCCGCTCCTACAATGAGCAGTTCTTC. Based on the CDR3 plus reference TRBV5-6 and TRBJ2-1, the full variable domain is DAGVTQSPTHLIKTRGQQVTLRCSPKSGHDTVSWYQQALGQGPQFIFQYYEEEERQRGNFPDRFSGHQFPNYSSELNVNALLLGDSALYLCASSLYDSRSYNEQFFGPGTRLTVL.

Only a few counts were recorded for this clonotype. The J gene is TRBJ2-7, the V gene TRBV28, with D tentatively TRBD2 (7 bases). Germline V gene data show CDR1 as MDHEN and CDR2 as SYDVKM. CDR3 size: 13 residues. V was cut by 8 bases and J by 7 bases, with 18 bases left in between. The CDR3 DNA reads TGTGCCAGCGAGGGGGGGGCCCCAGGGGAGCAGTACTTC. Translation gives CASEGGAPGEQYF.

The chain couples TRBV20-1 to TRBJ2-7; the D is unclear. V dropped 5 bases and J dropped 0 bases, with 14 bases sitting between them. Germline V gives CDR1 DFQATT, CDR2 SNEGSKA (reference sequence). CDR3 length equals 14 residues. This CDR3 reads CSAPPPYSSYEQYF. The CDR3 DNA follows: TGCAGTGCTCCCCCCCCGTACTCCTCCTACGAGCAGTACTTC.

The chain links TRBV7-3 to TRBJ2-1, with D possibly being TRBD1 (6 bases). V was trimmed by 6 bases and J by 2 bases, leaving 14 bases between them. The CDR3 runs 15 residues. Germline V lookup: CDR1 SGHTA, CDR2 FQGTGA. CDR3 in amino acids: CASRGAGNAYNEQFF. Here the CDR3 DNA reads TGTGCCAGCAGGGGGGCAGGGAACGCCTACAATGAGCAGTTCTTC.

CDR3 in DNA: TGTGCCAGCAGCTTTACCGGACAGGGATCCTACAATGAGCAGTTCTTC. Translated, it gives CASSFTGQGSYNEQFF. The rearrangement joins TRBV28 to TRBJ2-1, with TRBD1 matching 8 bases. The CDR3 runs 16 residues. CDR1 and CDR2 from the germline V gene are MDHEN and SYDVKM. The trim removed 6 bases at V and 1 base at J, leaving 8 bases unmatched.

This clonotype turned up a few times. The chain uses TRBV7-9 and TRBJ2-1, with D maybe TRBD1 (7 bases). This CDR3 is built from 15 residues. The germline V gene has CDR1 SEHNR and CDR2 FQNEAQ (reference sequence). The V gene lost 4 bases and the J gene lost 5 bases, with 15 bases spanning the gap. CDR3 nucleotides: TGTGCCAGCAGCTCTGGGCCAGGGGGGAACAATGAGCAGTTCTTC. Residues: CASSSGPGGNNEQFF.